A single sample is the source of the 21 T cell receptor beta chains below, sequenced in a study of T-cell reconstitution after alpha-beta-depleted transplantation in children. Unique molecular identifiers were incorporated into the prepared TCRbeta library. MiXCR, run by TCRdb on the PCR reads, gives a single entry per CDR3 protein. In the table there are over 550,000 distinct CDR3 sequences, roughly a tenth of which are singletons. The sample here was PBMCs from the stem cell graft donor, taken from the stem cell graft. The receptor set was obtained from a human donor who donated a stem cell graft to a child with acute myeloid leukemia.

This CDR3 reads CASSLAGTPFDEQFF. Here the CDR3 DNA reads TGCGCCAGCAGCCTCGCCGGGACACCTTTCGATGAGCAGTTCTTC. The chain carries TRBV4-3 and TRBJ2-1, with D perhaps matching TRBD1 (6 bases). The CDR3 totals 15 residues. V was shortened by 4 bases and J by 8 bases, with 18 bases between the two germline ends. The germline gives CDR1 LGHNA, CDR2 YSLEER.

This clonotype was found a few times. The rearrangement joins TRBV5-4 to TRBJ1-2; D is unclear. Germline loops: CDR1 SGHNT, CDR2 YYREEE (reference sequence). Trimming pared 1 base from V and 8 bases from J, leaving 18 bases between. This CDR3 comprises 15 residues. CDR3 loop: CASSLTDWSLDGYTF. In DNA, the CDR3 is TGTGCCAGCAGCTTGACTGACTGGTCCCTAGACGGCTACACCTTC.

This clonotype was seen a handful of times. The CDR3 loop reads CASSLSSTWYF. The CDR3 DNA reads as TGTGCCAGCAGTTTAAGTTCTACGTGGTATTTT. The gene calls are TRBV28 and TRBJ2-3; no clear D gene. The ends were cut back, 2 bases at V and 14 bases at J, with 11 bases in the middle. The CDR3 length is 11 residues. Germline-derived CDR1 and CDR2 are MDHEN and SYDVKM.

CDR3 sequence reads: CAISGLAGRNEQFF. The CDR3 DNA reads as TGTGCCATATCGGGACTAGCGGGACGAAATGAGCAGTTCTTC. This chain uses TRBV6-1 with TRBJ2-1; 13 positions match TRBD2. Germline lookup yields CDR1 MNHNS and CDR2 SASEGT. The CDR3 contains 14 residues. Unmatched junction bases numbered 7, after V lost 10 bases and J lost 7 bases.

This chain uses TRBV7-2 with TRBJ2-5, with D possibly matching TRBD2 (7 bases). V lost 4 bases and J 5 bases, leaving 17 bases between the germline ends. The length of the CDR3 is 15 residues. Germline V CDR1 and CDR2: SGHTA, FQGNSA. CDR3 residues: CASSSSWGGAETQYF. As DNA, the CDR3 is TGTGCCAGCAGCTCCTCATGGGGGGGCGCGGAGACCCAGTACTTC.

The chain carries TRBV5-1 and TRBJ2-7; D is perhaps TRBD1 or TRBD2 (5 bases each). CDR3 length equals 14 residues. The germline CDR1 and CDR2 sequences are SGHRS and YFSETQ. Trimming cost V 6 bases and J 4 bases, with 17 bases left between them. DNA of the CDR3: TGCGCCAGCAATCAAAGGGGAGCGGAATACGAGCAGTACTTC. It encodes CASNQRGAEYEQYF.

In this sample, this clonotype turned up a few times. The chain combines TRBV29-1 with TRBJ2-7, with 9 bases identical to TRBD1. CDR1 SQVTM and CDR2 ANQGSEA come from the germline V gene. J was trimmed by 2 bases and V by 4 bases; bases with no gene match: 6. This CDR3 is 14 amino acids long. Here the CDR3 reads CSVGGQGNPYEQYF. The DNA of the CDR3 is TGCAGCGTTGGGGGACAGGGAAACCCCTACGAGCAGTACTTC.

This clonotype showed up many times. V and J are TRBV12-3 or TRBV12-4 and TRBJ2-3, with 11 positions matching TRBD2. V was pared by 5 bases and J by 1 base, with 5 bases of the junction left unmatched. The CDR3 spans 16 residues. The CDR3, as DNA: TGTGCCAGCAGTCCGAGACTAGCGGGGCGCACAGATACGCAGTATTTT. Amino acid sequence: CASSPRLAGRTDTQYF.

The V gene is TRBV28, the J gene TRBJ1-2; TRBD1 is a possible D gene (6 bases). Trimming pared 7 bases from V and 4 bases from J, leaving 19 bases between. The CDR3 sequence is 15 residues long. The germline V gene encodes CDR1 MDHEN and CDR2 SYDVKM. CDR3 in DNA: TGTGCCAGCATCTCTTGGGAGGGGGTCCGCTATGGCTACACCTTC. Translating gives CASISWEGVRYGYTF.

This CDR3 is CASSQVGGRRYEQFF. CDR3 coding DNA: TGTGCCAGCAGCCAGGTAGGCGGGAGGAGGTATGAGCAGTTCTTC. The chain uses TRBV14 and TRBJ2-1, with 8 bases fitting TRBD2. The J segment lost 8 bases and the V segment lost 3 bases, leaving 9 bases of the junction unmatched. The CDR3 has 15 amino acids. Looked up from germline, CDR1 is SGHDN and CDR2 is FVKESK.

There are many counts of this clonotype. The chain recombines TRBV2 with TRBJ2-1, with D tentatively TRBD1 (5 bases). The V and J ends lost 3 bases and 0 bases respectively, with 9 bases between them. CDR1 is SNHLY, CDR2 FYNNEI, per germline. This CDR3 comprises 15 residues. Here the CDR3 reads CASSEGLSSYNEQFF. CDR3 sequence (DNA): TGTGCCAGCAGTGAGGGGCTTAGCTCCTACAATGAGCAGTTCTTC.

This clonotype was observed a few times. The V and J genes are TRBV20-1 and TRBJ2-7; D is possibly TRBD2 (5 bases). Germline V lookup: CDR1 DFQATT, CDR2 SNEGSKA (reference sequence). The CDR3 is 16 residues long. Trimming shortened V by 2 bases and J by 4 bases, and 21 bases separated the two germline ends. This chain's CDR3 is CSARPLQTLEDYEQYF. The CDR3 DNA follows: TGCAGTGCTAGACCCCTCCAGACACTAGAGGATTACGAGCAGTACTTC.

The V and J genes are TRBV12-3 or TRBV12-4 and TRBJ2-1; D is perhaps TRBD1 (5 bases). This CDR3 spans 14 amino acids. The germline V and J ends were trimmed by 3 bases and 2 bases, with 8 bases remaining between them. The CDR3 nucleotides are TGTGCCAGCAGTTTTAGGGGCCCCTACAATGAGCAGTTCTTC. It codes for CASSFRGPYNEQFF.

This rearrangement joins TRBV29-1 to TRBJ2-7, with a tentative D call TRBD1 (7 bases). The CDR3 sequence is 14 residues long. Germline CDR1 is SQVTM and CDR2 is ANQGSEA. Trimming took 7 bases from V and 0 from J, leaving 16 bases between them. The DNA for the CDR3 is TGCAGCGCTCTGACAGGGAGGAGCTCCTACGAGCAGTACTTC. Translation gives CSALTGRSSYEQYF.

This clonotype was recorded a few times. V usage is TRBV7-2 and J usage is TRBJ2-7, with 9 nucleotides matching TRBD2. This CDR3 is built from 16 residues. J gave up 1 base and V 2 bases, and 6 bases lay outside the gene matches. CDR1 SGHTA and CDR2 FQGNSA come from the germline V gene. This CDR3 is CASSLPAGGVSYEQYF. CDR3 in DNA: TGTGCCAGCAGCTTACCAGCGGGAGGTGTTTCCTACGAGCAGTACTTC.

This clonotype was seen a handful of times. The chain recombines TRBV6-2 or TRBV6-3 with TRBJ2-3; TRBD2 matches 8 bases. Germline CDR1 MNHEY, CDR2 SVGEGT. The CDR3 is 16 amino acids. Trimming at V came to 4 bases and at J to 2 bases, leaving 8 bases not matched to a gene. CDR3 in amino acids: CASSSAGGGPTDTQYF. The CDR3 DNA follows: TGTGCCAGCAGTTCCGCGGGGGGCGGACCCACAGATACGCAGTATTTT.

This chain links TRBV30 with TRBJ2-7; 9 bases align to TRBD2. The V segment lost 6 bases and the J segment 3 bases; nucleotides outside the gene matches: 9. This CDR3 has 14 amino acids. Germline V gene data show CDR1 as GTSNPN and CDR2 as SVGIG (reference sequence). This CDR3 reads CACPVKAGGYEQYF. The CDR3 nucleotides are TGTGCCTGCCCAGTGAAAGCGGGAGGCTACGAGCAGTACTTC. Filled out from reference TRBV30 and TRBJ2-7, the complete variable domain reads SQTIHQWPATLVQPVGSPLSLECTVEGTSNPNLYWYRQAAGRGLQLLFYSVGIGQISSEVPQNLSASRPQDRQFILSSKKLLLSDSGFYLCACPVKAGGYEQYFGPGTRLTVT.

This clonotype was seen only a few times. The chain is built from TRBV6-2 or TRBV6-3 and TRBJ2-1; D is tentatively TRBD1 or TRBD2 (7 bases each). Germline V gene data show CDR1 as MNHEY and CDR2 as SVGEGT. The length of the CDR3 is 16 residues. V was pared by 7 bases and J by 6 bases, with 22 bases between. Here the CDR3 DNA reads TGTGCCAGCAAGGGTTTTGGGGCAGGGGGGGCCAATGAGCAGTTCTTC. Translating gives CASKGFGAGGANEQFF.

The CDR3 bases are TGTGCCAGCAGCCGAACAGGGACTAGCGGGAGCCCAGATACGCAGTATTTT. This encodes CASSRTGTSGSPDTQYF. J is TRBJ2-3 and V is TRBV7-9; TRBD2 aligns across 14 bases. CDR1 is SEHNR and CDR2 is FQNEAQ in the germline V gene (reference sequence). This CDR3 region has 17 residues. Trimming cost V 5 bases and J 4 bases; bases outside gene matches: 8.

Concerning this clonotype itself: With a much larger clone just one base away, this may be a read error. V and J are TRBV15 and TRBJ2-1; tentatively, D is TRBD2 (5 bases). The CDR3 loop spans 14 amino acids. Germline V gene sequence: CDR1 LNHNV, CDR2 YYDKDF (reference sequence). The CDR3 nucleotides are TGTGCCACCAGCGGAGACTACAACTTGGATGAGCAGTTCTTC. Residues: CATSGDYNLDEQFF. The full variable domain, rest sourced from reference TRBV15 and TRBJ2-1, is DAMVIQNPRYQVTQFGKPVTLSCSQTLNHNVMYWYQQKSSQAPKLLFHYYDKDFNNEADTPDNFQSRRPNTSFCFLDIRSPGLGDTAMYLCATSGDYNLDEQFFGPGTRLTVL.

This clonotype has ten or more counts. The J gene is TRBJ2-3, the V gene TRBV20-1, with D maybe TRBD2 (7 bases). This CDR3 comprises 14 residues. Germline values: CDR1 DFQATT, CDR2 SNEGSKA (reference sequence). The ends were cut back, 0 bases at V and 5 bases at J, with 12 bases in the middle. CDR3 protein: CSAREGRGGDTQYF. The DNA for the CDR3 is TGCAGTGCTAGAGAGGGTAGGGGGGGAGATACGCAGTATTTT.